This TCR beta chain derives from a study of blood T cell repertoires in COVID-19. Whole-study context: PBMCs, B-cell-depleted T cells, or T cells were the source of the cDNA or gDNA that made up the material.

This clone was seen a few times. This CDR3 is 9 amino acids long. The germline V gene has CDR1 KGHDR and CDR2 SFDVKD. The germline V and J ends were trimmed by 9 bases and 4 bases, with 3 bases remaining between them. As processed by the authors: Estimation of nucleated cell counts was performed using reference gene primer amplification. The protocol was immunoSEQ multiplex PCR, while the TCRdb copy is restricted to in-frame clones and leaves out a portion. The V and J calls and clone size are taken from that table; D and trimming were inferred from the DNA. The repertoire holds roughly 100,000 clones, with less than 90% as singletons.

The chain is built from TRBV24-1 and TRBJ2-7; D gene unclear. This sequence originates from a man aged 45-65 years with acute or convalescent COVID-19. Sequencing used peripheral blood. The CDR3 coding sequence is TGTGCCACCCATTACGAGCAGTACTTC. Translated: CATHYEQYF.